This TCR beta chain was captured in a study of T-cell memory formation after mild COVID-19. Study-wide context: Largely donor-specific sequence clusters came from a couple of donors.

CDR3 length: 15 amino acids. Germline V gene lookup returns CDR1 LGHDT and CDR2 YNNKEL (reference sequence). The ends were cut back, 4 bases at V and 3 bases at J, with 16 bases in the middle. As concerns this clonotype: Its antigen is not known.

Whole-study findings and limits: Second-wave clones with a day 37 peak had unconfirmed SARS-CoV-2 specificity. Among CD4+ contracting clones, most were CM and EM, and CD8+ ones EMRA.

Constant-segment-primed 5'RACE gave TCR alpha and TCR beta cDNA libraries with sample barcodes and UMIs. From the 5' RACE reads, TCRdb called clonotypes with MiXCR, one entry per CDR3 protein. The table records around 410,000 distinct CDR3 sequences, around a quarter of them present only once. The sample taken for sequencing was PBMCs or a T cell subset sorted from them (not recorded which). The receptor comes from an adult woman who had mild COVID-19 (a few samples of this study predate the infection). Cell type and time point are not known. The J gene is TRBJ2-7, the V gene TRBV3-1; D may be TRBD2 (6 bases). The CDR3 DNA reads as TGTGCCAGCAGCCCCCGGGACTCCGCACGCTACGAGCAGTACTTC. Translated, it gives CASSPRDSARYEQYF.